These 13 T cell receptor beta chains originate from one sample sequenced in a study of blood T cell repertoires in COVID-19. TCRdb keeps only in-frame clones here, not all; method: immunoSEQ multiplex PCR. The profile shows about 190,000 clones, about 88% of them singletons. The sequenced material came from peripheral blood. The receptors originated from a man under 40 with active or convalescent COVID-19.

This clone was observed once. The chain combines TRBV19 with TRBJ2-1, with TRBD2 matching over 16 bases. Per germline, CDR1 LNHDA and CDR2 SQIVND (reference sequence). The ends lost 10 bases at V and 1 base at J; junction bases unmatched: 7. The CDR3 consists of 17 residues. CDR3 loop: CATRGLAGGVSYNEQFF. In DNA, the CDR3 is TGTGCCACCCGGGGACTAGCGGGAGGGGTTTCCTACAATGAGCAGTTCTTC.

The rearrangement links TRBV18 to TRBJ2-7; D is ambiguous. Germline CDR1 and CDR2: KGHSH and LQKENI. V gave up 6 bases and J gave up 4 bases, with 13 bases separating them. The CDR3 has 13 amino acids. CDR3 bases: TGTGCCAGCTCCCCGAAAACCGGGTACGAGCAGTACTTC. Residues: CASSPKTGYEQYF. The full variable domain, its missing parts supplied by reference TRBV18 and TRBJ2-7, is NAGVMQNPRHLVRRRGQEARLRCSPMKGHSHVYWYRQLPEEGLKFMVYLQKENIIDESGMPKERFSAEFPKEGPSILRIQQVVRGDSAAYFCASSPKTGYEQYFGPGTRLTVT.

CDR3 loop: CASSYSGDYNEQFF. CDR3 in DNA: TGTGCCAGCAGTTACTCCGGAGACTACAATGAGCAGTTCTTC. The genes are TRBV6-5 and TRBJ2-1; D is unresolved. CDR3 size: 14 residues. The germline V gene encodes CDR1 MNHEY and CDR2 SVGAGI. The ends were cut back, 0 bases at V and 3 bases at J, with 6 bases in the middle.

The table lists this clone with a count of one. The chain joins TRBV29-1 to TRBJ2-1; D is perhaps TRBD2 (6 bases). The ends were cut back, 7 bases at V and 8 bases at J, with 15 bases in the middle. Germline values: CDR1 SQVTM, CDR2 ANQGSEA. The CDR3 totals 12 residues. The DNA for the CDR3 is TGCAGCGCCAGTACTAGCACTGATGAGCAGTTCTTC. It specifies CSASTSTDEQFF.

This clone was seen a few times. In DNA, the CDR3 is TGTGCCAGCAGCTTAAACGCGGATATGAACACTGAAGCTTTCTTT. Its protein is CASSLNADMNTEAFF. The chain couples TRBV7-3 to TRBJ1-1, with no clear D. CDR1 and CDR2 (germline): SGHTA, FQGTGA. Trimming left V 1 base short and J 0 bases short, with 9 bases between. This CDR3 region has 15 residues. The variable domain in full, with the rest retrieved from reference TRBV7-3 and TRBJ1-1, is GAGVSQTPSNKVTEKGKYVELRCDPISGHTALYWYRQSLGQGPEFLIYFQGTGAADDSGLPNDRFFAVRPEGSVSTLKIQRTERGDSAVYLCASSLNADMNTEAFFGQGTRLTVV.

The chain couples TRBV9 to TRBJ1-3; D perhaps matches TRBD1 (6 bases). Germline lookup yields CDR1 SGDLS and CDR2 YYNGEE. V was shortened by 0 bases and J by 2 bases, with 15 bases between the two germline ends. The CDR3 spans 17 residues. The DNA of the CDR3 is TGTGCCAGCAGCGTAGCTCCACCAGGGACAACTGGAAACACCATATATTTT. Protein product: CASSVAPPGTTGNTIYF.

The V call is TRBV27, the J call TRBJ1-2; D is ambiguous. The CDR3 loop spans 14 amino acids. Germline V lookup: CDR1 MNHEY, CDR2 SMNVEV (reference sequence). Trimming took 6 bases from V and 4 from J, leaving 15 bases between them. Here the CDR3 reads CASRNLGSPYGYTF. The CDR3 DNA is TGTGCCAGCAGAAACCTAGGGAGTCCCTATGGCTACACCTTC.

The J gene is TRBJ1-2, the V gene TRBV19; perhaps TRBD1 as D (6 bases). V shed 0 bases and J shed 3 bases, with 14 bases lying between them. The CDR3 is 16 amino acids. From germline, CDR1 is LNHDA and CDR2 SQIVND (reference sequence). The CDR3 bases are TGTGCCAGTAGTATAGATCATAAGGACAGTTACTATGGCTACACCTTC. Translated: CASSIDHKDSYYGYTF.

The J gene is TRBJ1-3, the V gene TRBV28; TRBD1 might be the D (6 bases). V lost 2 bases, J lost 0 bases, and 8 bases lay in between. The CDR3 length is 15 residues. Germline CDR1 MDHEN, CDR2 SYDVKM. In nucleotides, the CDR3 is TGTGCCAGCAGTTTAAAGGGGGACTCTGGAAACACCATATATTTT. Protein: CASSLKGDSGNTIYF.

As for this clone: Sequence at one end of the junction differs from germline and may be a read error. The J gene is TRBJ1-5, the V gene TRBV27; no definite D call. In germline, CDR1 is MNHEY, CDR2 SMNVEV (reference sequence). The CDR3 totals 14 residues. The CDR3 coding sequence is TGTGCCAGCGGTGAATGGGAGGGTTATCAGCCTCAGCATTTT. Protein product: CASGEWEGYQPQHF.

This clone was found a few times. V usage is TRBV30 and J usage is TRBJ1-1; D is unresolved. The V gene lost 1 base and the J gene lost 0 bases, with 6 bases spanning the gap. The CDR3 contains 13 residues. Germline loops: CDR1 GTSNPN, CDR2 SVGIG (reference sequence). The CDR3 nucleotides read TGTGCCTGGAGTGGGGAGGTGAACACTGAAGCTTTCTTT. Translation: CAWSGEVNTEAFF. The whole variable domain, remainder taken from reference TRBV30 and TRBJ1-1, is SQTIHQWPATLVQPVGSPLSLECTVEGTSNPNLYWYRQAAGRGLQLLFYSVGIGQISSEVPQNLSASRPQDRQFILSSKKLLLSDSGFYLCAWSGEVNTEAFFGQGTRLTVV.

This clone came up once. J is TRBJ2-2 and V is TRBV21-1; TRBD1 is the table's D call and was not checked against the DNA. TRBV21-1 is a pseudogene. The CDR3 has 17 amino acids. DNA for the CDR3: TGTGCCAGCAGCAAAGCTCGTTGGACAGGGATCACCGGGGAGCTGTTTTTT. It encodes CASSKARWTGITGELFF.

In this sample, this clone turned up once. This chain connects TRBV2 to TRBJ2-1, with TRBD1 as a possible D gene (6 bases). V gave up 8 bases and J gave up 9 bases, with 11 bases separating them. There are 11 residues in the CDR3. The germline V gene has CDR1 SNHLY and CDR2 FYNNEI. CDR3: CASARGPEQFF. The DNA of the CDR3 is TGTGCCAGCGCCAGGGGTCCTGAGCAGTTCTTC.